This T cell receptor (beta chain) stems from a study of T cell responses to AZD1222 COVID-19 vaccine. General study findings and limits: Clonal diversity may have been underestimated, and the donors were mostly white British, with more females than males. An increase in Spike-specific TCR breadth and depth was observed after two AZD1222 doses. Within unmutated variant regions lay the reported targets of nearly half of spike-specific TCRs.

Sequenced by immunoSEQ multiplex PCR; TCRdb stores in-frame clones only, minus some. The profile shows more than 85,000 clones, over 75% of them singletons. This clone was recorded a few times. Its antigen is currently unknown. Germline CDR1 is WSHSY and CDR2 is SAAADI. V dropped 3 bases and J dropped 1 base, with 8 bases sitting between them. The CDR3 runs to 14 residues. The rearrangement uses TRBV10-2 and TRBJ2-3, with D possibly being TRBD2 (5 bases). This sequence was found in an adult in good health. Sequencing used peripheral blood, obtained on day 0 of AZD1222 vaccination. The CDR3 loop reads CASSDLEGTDTQYF. The CDR3 DNA sequence: TGCGCCAGCAGTGACCTGGAGGGCACAGATACGCAGTATTTT.